The clone carrying this TCR beta chain was observed a few times. The antigen is unknown. CD4+ T cells from unexposed donors were obtained before the COVID-19 pandemic (2011-2018). CD4+ T cells were isolated from the cells after about nine days of culture. The record originates from a study of CD4 T cells in relation to SARS-CoV-2 and coronaviruses. Whole-study results and caveats: Around 60% of donors had memory CD4+ clonotypes crossrecognizing SARS-CoV-2 and common cold coronavirus spike.

CDR3 length: 14 residues. Trimming left V 3 bases short and J 1 base short, with 9 bases between. Germline CDR1 and CDR2: LNHDA and SQIVND (reference sequence). Some clones are missing from TCRdb's copy, which holds only in-frame ones; the method was immunoSEQ multiplex PCR. The top ten clones hold around a tenth of a sample with about 19,000 clones, around 81% of them seen once. Material for sequencing was CD4+ T cells from PBMCs, cultured in vitro. The sequence derives from a human donor in good health. The chain is built from TRBV19 and TRBJ1-1; D remains unclear. For the CDR3, the DNA is TGTGCCAGTAGTATTTTGAGAGGGAACACTGAAGCTTTCTTT. It specifies CASSILRGNTEAFF. The variable domain in full, completed from reference TRBV19 and TRBJ1-1, reads DGGITQSPKYLFRKEGQNVTLSCEQNLNHDAMYWYRQDPGQGLRLIYYSQIVNDFQKGDIAEGYSVSREKKESFPLTVTSAQKNPTAFYLCASSILRGNTEAFFGQGTRLTVV.